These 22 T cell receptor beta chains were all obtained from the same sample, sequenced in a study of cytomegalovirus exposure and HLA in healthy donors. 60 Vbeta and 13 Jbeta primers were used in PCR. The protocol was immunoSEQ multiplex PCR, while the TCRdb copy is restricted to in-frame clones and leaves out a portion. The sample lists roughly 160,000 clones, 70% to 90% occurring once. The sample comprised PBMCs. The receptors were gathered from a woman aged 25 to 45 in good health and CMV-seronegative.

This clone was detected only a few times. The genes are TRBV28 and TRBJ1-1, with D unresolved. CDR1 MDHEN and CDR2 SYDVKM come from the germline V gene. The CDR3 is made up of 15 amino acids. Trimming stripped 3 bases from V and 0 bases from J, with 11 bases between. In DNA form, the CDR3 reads TGTGCCAGCAGTTTTCGGGGAGCCTTGAACACTGAAGCTTTCTTT. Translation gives CASSFRGALNTEAFF. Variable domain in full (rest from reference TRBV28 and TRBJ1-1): DVKVTQSSRYLVKRTGEKVFLECVQDMDHENMFWYRQDPGLGLRLIYFSYDVKMKEKGDIPEGYSVSREKKERFSLILESASTNQTSMYLCASSFRGALNTEAFFGQGTRLTVV.

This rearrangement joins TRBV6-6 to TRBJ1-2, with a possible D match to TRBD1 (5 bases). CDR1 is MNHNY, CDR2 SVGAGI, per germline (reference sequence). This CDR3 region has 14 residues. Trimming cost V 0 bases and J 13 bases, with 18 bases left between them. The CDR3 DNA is TGTGCCAGCAGTTACTCTGGGGGGGGGTTCGAGTTCACCTTC. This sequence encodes CASSYSGGGFEFTF.

CDR3 in amino acids: CASSVGGRDSPLHF. In DNA form, the CDR3 reads TGTGCCAGCAGCGTAGGAGGGCGGGATTCACCCCTCCACTTT. V and J are TRBV9 and TRBJ1-6, with unresolved D. V shed 0 bases and J shed 8 bases, with 9 bases lying between them. This CDR3 has 14 residues. The germline gives CDR1 SGDLS, CDR2 YYNGEE.

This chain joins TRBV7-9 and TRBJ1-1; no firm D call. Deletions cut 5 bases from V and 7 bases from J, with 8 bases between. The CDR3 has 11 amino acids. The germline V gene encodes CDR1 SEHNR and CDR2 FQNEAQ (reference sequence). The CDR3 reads CASSQEGEAFF. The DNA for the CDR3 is TGTGCCAGCAGCCAAGAGGGTGAAGCTTTCTTT.

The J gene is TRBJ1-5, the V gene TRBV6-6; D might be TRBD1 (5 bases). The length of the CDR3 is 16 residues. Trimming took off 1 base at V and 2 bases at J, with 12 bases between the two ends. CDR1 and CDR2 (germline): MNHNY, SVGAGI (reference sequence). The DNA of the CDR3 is TGTGCCAGCAGTTACTTCGGGGGTGGCGGCAATCAGCCCCAGCATTTT. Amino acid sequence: CASSYFGGGGNQPQHF.

CDR3 region: CASSTAGTGTGEQYF. The CDR3 nucleotides read TGTGCCAGCAGTACGGCCGGGACAGGGACGGGCGAGCAGTACTTC. The chain uses TRBV28 and TRBJ2-7; TRBD1 matches at 9 bases. The ends lost 5 bases at V and 6 bases at J; junction bases unmatched: 11. CDR1 and CDR2 from the germline V gene are MDHEN and SYDVKM. There are 15 residues in the CDR3.

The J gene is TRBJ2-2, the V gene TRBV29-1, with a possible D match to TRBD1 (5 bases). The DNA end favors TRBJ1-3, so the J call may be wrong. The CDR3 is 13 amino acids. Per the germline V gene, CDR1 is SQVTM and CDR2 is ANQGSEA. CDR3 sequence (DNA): TGCAGCGCTGCGACAGCTTTGGGGAACACCATATATTTT. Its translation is CSAATALGNTIYF.

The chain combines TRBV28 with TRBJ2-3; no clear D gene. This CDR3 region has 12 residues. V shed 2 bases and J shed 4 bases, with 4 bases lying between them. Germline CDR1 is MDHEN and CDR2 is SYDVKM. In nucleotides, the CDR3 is TGTGCCAGCAGTTTACGAGCAGATACGCAGTATTTT. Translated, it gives CASSLRADTQYF.

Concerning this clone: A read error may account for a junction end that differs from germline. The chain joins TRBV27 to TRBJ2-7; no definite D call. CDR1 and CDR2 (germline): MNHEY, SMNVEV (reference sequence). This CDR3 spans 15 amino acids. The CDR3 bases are TGTGCCAGCAGTTTATTTTACAGAGTTCCCTACGAGCAGTGCTTC. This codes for CASSLFYRVPYEQCF.

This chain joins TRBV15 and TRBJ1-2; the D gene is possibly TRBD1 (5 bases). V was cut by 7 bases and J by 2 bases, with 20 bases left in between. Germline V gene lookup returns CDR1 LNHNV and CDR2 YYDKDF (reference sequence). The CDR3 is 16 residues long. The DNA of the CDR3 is TGTGCCACCACCCCGGCCGGGGGGACCCCCAACTATGGCTACACCTTC. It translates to CATTPAGGTPNYGYTF.

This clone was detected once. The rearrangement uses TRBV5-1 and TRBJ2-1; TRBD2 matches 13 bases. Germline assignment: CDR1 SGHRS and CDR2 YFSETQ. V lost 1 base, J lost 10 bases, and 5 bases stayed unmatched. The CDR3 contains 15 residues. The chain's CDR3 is CASSLTSGGVREQFF. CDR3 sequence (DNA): TGCGCCAGCAGCTTGACTAGCGGGGGGGTACGGGAGCAGTTCTTC.

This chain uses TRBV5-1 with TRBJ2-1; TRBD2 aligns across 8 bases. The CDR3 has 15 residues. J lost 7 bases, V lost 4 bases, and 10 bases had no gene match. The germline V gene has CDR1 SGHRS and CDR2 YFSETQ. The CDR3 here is CASSDPPGGRNEQFF. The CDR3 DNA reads TGCGCCAGCAGCGATCCACCGGGAGGGAGGAATGAGCAGTTCTTC.

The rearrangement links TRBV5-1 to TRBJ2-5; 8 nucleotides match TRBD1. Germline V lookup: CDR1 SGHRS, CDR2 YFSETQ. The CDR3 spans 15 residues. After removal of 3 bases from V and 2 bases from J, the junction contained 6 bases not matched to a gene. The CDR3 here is CASSWNGQGQETQYF. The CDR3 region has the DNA TGCGCCAGCAGCTGGAATGGACAGGGACAAGAGACCCAGTACTTC.

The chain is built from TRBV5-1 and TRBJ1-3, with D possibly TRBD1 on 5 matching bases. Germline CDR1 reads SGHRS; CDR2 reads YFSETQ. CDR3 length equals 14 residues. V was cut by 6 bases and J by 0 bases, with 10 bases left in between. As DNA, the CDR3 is TGCGCCAGCAAGACTCAGGGCTCTGGAAACACCATATATTTT. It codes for CASKTQGSGNTIYF.

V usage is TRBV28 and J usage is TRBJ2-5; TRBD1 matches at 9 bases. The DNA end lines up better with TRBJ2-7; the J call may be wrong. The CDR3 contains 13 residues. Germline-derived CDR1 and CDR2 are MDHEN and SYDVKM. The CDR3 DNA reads TGTGCCAGCAGGGGACAGGGCCGCTACGAGCAGTACTTC. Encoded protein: CASRGQGRYEQYF.

CDR3 nucleotides: TGTGCCAGCAGCCGTCTAGGACAGGCGAGGGACACTGAAGCTTTCTTT. Translated: CASSRLGQARDTEAFF. V gene TRBV14 combines with J gene TRBJ1-1; 7 nucleotides match TRBD1. The J segment lost 3 bases and the V segment lost 4 bases, leaving 11 bases of the junction unmatched. Per the germline V gene, CDR1 is SGHDN and CDR2 is FVKESK. The CDR3 has 16 residues.

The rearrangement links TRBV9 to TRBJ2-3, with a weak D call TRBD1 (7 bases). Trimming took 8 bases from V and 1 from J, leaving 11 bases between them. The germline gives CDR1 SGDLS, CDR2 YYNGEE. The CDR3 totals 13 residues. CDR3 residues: CASTGEGTDTQYF. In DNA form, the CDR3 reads TGTGCCAGTACAGGGGAGGGCACAGATACGCAGTATTTT.

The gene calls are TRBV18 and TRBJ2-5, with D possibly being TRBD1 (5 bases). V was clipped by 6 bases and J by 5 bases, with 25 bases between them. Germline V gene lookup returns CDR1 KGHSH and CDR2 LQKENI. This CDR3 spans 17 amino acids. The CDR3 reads CASSPPQSSGFAETQYF. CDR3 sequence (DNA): TGTGCCAGCTCCCCGCCCCAATCCTCAGGGTTTGCGGAGACCCAGTACTTC.

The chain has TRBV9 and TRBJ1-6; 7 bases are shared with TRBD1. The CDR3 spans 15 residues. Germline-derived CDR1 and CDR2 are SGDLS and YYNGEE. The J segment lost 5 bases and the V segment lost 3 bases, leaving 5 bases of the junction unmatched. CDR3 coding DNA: TGTGCCAGCAGCGCCGGGACAGACCATAATTCACCCCTCCACTTT. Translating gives CASSAGTDHNSPLHF.

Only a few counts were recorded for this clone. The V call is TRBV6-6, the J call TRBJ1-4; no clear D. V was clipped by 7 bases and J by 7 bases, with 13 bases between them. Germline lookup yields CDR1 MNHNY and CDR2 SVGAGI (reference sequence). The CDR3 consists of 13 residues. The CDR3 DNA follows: TGTGCCAGCACTCGCAGTGGGCCTGAAAAACTGTTTTTT. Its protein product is CASTRSGPEKLFF.

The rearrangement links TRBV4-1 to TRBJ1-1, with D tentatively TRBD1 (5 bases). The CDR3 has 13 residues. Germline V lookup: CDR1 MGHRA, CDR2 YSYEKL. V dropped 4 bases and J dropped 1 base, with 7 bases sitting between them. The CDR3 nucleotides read TGCGCCAGCAGCCCAGGACAGAACACTGAAGCTTTCTTT. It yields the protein CASSPGQNTEAFF.

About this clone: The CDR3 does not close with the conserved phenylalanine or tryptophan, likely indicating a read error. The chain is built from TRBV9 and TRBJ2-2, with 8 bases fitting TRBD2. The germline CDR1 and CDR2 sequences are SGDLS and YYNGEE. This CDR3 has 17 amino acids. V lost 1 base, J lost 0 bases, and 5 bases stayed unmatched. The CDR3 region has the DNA TGTGCCAGCAGCGTAACTAGCGGAGGGTCGAACACCGGGGAGCTGTTTGTT. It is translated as CASSVTSGGSNTGELFV.